What follows is one TCR beta chain and its context. Its antigen is undetermined. The sample comes from a study of shared clonotypes between healthy human individuals. Broader study findings: In four donors, about 5% of naive CD4 clonotypes appeared in common.

It was CD45RO-negative cells, positively selected for CCR7, that made up naive CD8 cells, with terminally differentiated effector memory CD45RA+ cells excluded. Donors were Caucasian adults residing in Nashville, Tennessee, USA. Sequencing was performed with immunoSEQ multiplex PCR; in TCRdb, only in-frame clones are kept and a portion is missing. The sample has around 1,900,000 clones, over 85% seen once. CDR1 is SEHNR, CDR2 FQNEAQ, per germline (reference sequence). The CDR3 is made up of 18 amino acids. V was clipped by 4 bases and J by 0 bases; unmatched bases: 13. The chain combines TRBV7-9 with TRBJ2-3; TRBD2 agrees at 7 bases. The sequencing input was naive CD8+ T cells from PBMCs. The receptor comes from a man aged 18 to 30 in good health. Some clones in this sample may be carry-over from other donors' samples. The CDR3 protein is CASSSSLISGPSTDTQYF. The CDR3 nucleotides read TGTGCCAGCAGCTCCTCTCTGATTAGCGGGCCCAGCACAGATACGCAGTATTTT.